Below, 24 T cell receptor beta chains from the same sample are listed, as sequenced in a study of T cell changes during pregnancy in multiple sclerosis. Assay used: immunoSEQ multiplex PCR; TCRdb lists only in-frame clones, some missing. The repertoire holds about 70,000 clones, with around 92% as singletons. The specimen was CD8+ T cells from peripheral blood mononuclear cells, collected in the third trimester of pregnancy. These receptors were taken from a female donor in good health, enrolled as a control in a pregnancy study.

The chain joins TRBV7-9 to TRBJ2-3; 13 positions match TRBD2. CDR3 length equals 18 residues. Germline V gene data show CDR1 as SEHNR and CDR2 as FQNEAQ (reference sequence). Unmatched junction bases numbered 11, after V lost 5 bases and J lost 3 bases. The CDR3 nucleotides are TGTGCCAGCAGCCCCGGGACTAGCGGGGAGGGTAGTACAGATACGCAGTATTTT. It translates to CASSPGTSGEGSTDTQYF.

V usage is TRBV7-9 and J usage is TRBJ2-2; 8 positions agree with TRBD1. V shed 5 bases, J shed 7 bases, and the junction held 12 bases outside the gene matches. The CDR3 loop spans 16 amino acids. CDR1 is SEHNR, CDR2 FQNEAQ, per germline (reference sequence). The CDR3 region has the DNA TGTGCCAGCAGCGCTCCGGGACAGGCATTTAGCGGGGAGCTGTTTTTT. It is translated as CASSAPGQAFSGELFF.

CDR3 sequence reads: CASSLEGVTDTQYF. The CDR3 DNA reads as TGTGCCAGCAGCTTAGAGGGGGTAACAGATACGCAGTATTTT. This sequence joins TRBV7-2 and TRBJ2-3; D is possibly TRBD1 (6 bases). Germline V gene sequence: CDR1 SGHTA, CDR2 FQGNSA. V lost 1 base to trimming and J lost 3 bases, with 8 bases between them. The CDR3 contains 14 residues. Filled out from reference TRBV7-2 and TRBJ2-3, the complete variable domain reads GAGVSQSPSNKVTEKGKDVELRCDPISGHTALYWYRQSLGQGLEFLIYFQGNSAPDKSGLPSDRFSAERTGGSVSTLTIQRTQQEDSAVYLCASSLEGVTDTQYFGPGTRLTVL.

The chain is built from TRBV7-6 and TRBJ1-1, with 7 bases identical to TRBD1. Trimming cost V 5 bases and J 3 bases; bases outside gene matches: 3. The CDR3 sequence is 13 residues long. CDR1 SGHVS and CDR2 FNYEAQ come from the germline V gene. For the CDR3, the DNA is TGTGCCAGCAGCCAAACAGGGGACACTGAAGCTTTCTTT. Its translation is CASSQTGDTEAFF.

The chain is built from TRBV4-2 and TRBJ1-5; D is undetermined. Germline CDR1 and CDR2: LGHNA and YNFKEQ. Trimming shortened V by 5 bases and J by 5 bases, and 16 bases separated the two germline ends. The CDR3 extends over 15 amino acids. The CDR3 DNA reads as TGTGCCAGCAGCACCCGACATGGCGCTGATCAGCCCCAGCATTTT. As protein: CASSTRHGADQPQHF.

V gene TRBV19 combines with J gene TRBJ2-1; 8 nucleotides agree with TRBD2. The V and J ends lost 5 bases and 4 bases, in that order; junction bases with no gene match: 4. CDR3 length: 14 amino acids. Looked up from germline, CDR1 is LNHDA and CDR2 is SQIVND (reference sequence). The CDR3 sequence: CASSPGLAYNEQFF. CDR3 DNA sequence: TGTGCCAGTAGTCCCGGACTAGCTTACAATGAGCAGTTCTTC.

The rearrangement joins TRBV21-1 to TRBJ1-6; TRBD1 is the table's D call and was not checked against the DNA. TRBV21-1 is a known pseudogene. The length of the CDR3 is 17 residues. CDR3 nucleotide sequence: TGTGCCAGCAGCAAAGTCCGCCGACAGGTTGCTTCGTCACCCCTCCACTTT. Protein sequence: CASSKVRRQVASSPLHF.

This chain uses TRBV6-5 with TRBJ1-1; TRBD1 agrees at 7 bases. The V gene's germline CDR1 is MNHEY and CDR2 SVGAGI. V was clipped by 8 bases and J by 7 bases; unmatched bases: 10. The CDR3 runs to 13 residues. CDR3 loop: CASRRGQTVEAFF. The DNA for the CDR3 is TGTGCCAGCCGACGGGGACAGACGGTTGAAGCTTTCTTT.

The chain couples TRBV7-9 to TRBJ2-7, with 11 bases matching TRBD1. J was trimmed by 2 bases and V by 5 bases; bases with no gene match: 8. Germline V gives CDR1 SEHNR, CDR2 FQNEAQ (reference sequence). The CDR3 is made up of 16 amino acids. CDR3 DNA sequence: TGTGCCAGCAGCCCCCCCAGGACAGGGGGCGCCTACGAGCAGTACTTC. Translation gives CASSPPRTGGAYEQYF.

The chain employs TRBV4-1 and TRBJ1-1; D is unresolved. The CDR3 contains 13 residues. V shed 7 bases and J shed 1 base, with 10 bases lying between them. Germline lookup yields CDR1 MGHRA and CDR2 YSYEKL. In nucleotides, the CDR3 is TGCGCCAGCAAAAAGACACAGAACACTGAAGCTTTCTTT. The encoded protein is CASKKTQNTEAFF.

The chain employs TRBV7-9 and TRBJ1-2, with D possibly being TRBD1 (5 bases). CDR3 length: 16 amino acids. Trimming pared 4 bases from V and 6 bases from J, leaving 21 bases between. Germline V gene lookup returns CDR1 SEHNR and CDR2 FQNEAQ (reference sequence). CDR3 in DNA: TGTGCCAGCAGCTCAATATCGGCGGGACCTCTACATGGCTACACCTTC. Protein sequence: CASSSISAGPLHGYTF.

J is TRBJ1-6 and V is TRBV6-5; 9 nucleotides align to TRBD1. The CDR3 covers 14 residues. J lost 6 bases, V lost 6 bases, and 3 bases had no gene match. From germline, CDR1 is MNHEY and CDR2 SVGAGI. The CDR3 region is CASSPGQGNSPLHF. CDR3 in DNA: TGTGCCAGCAGCCCGGGACAGGGTAATTCACCCCTCCACTTT.

This clone has only one observation. The gene calls are TRBV7-9 and TRBJ2-7; D unresolved. Looked up from germline, CDR1 is SEHNR and CDR2 is FQNEAQ (reference sequence). The V end was cut by 5 bases, the J end by 1 base, with 6 bases between. The CDR3 totals 12 residues. The CDR3, as DNA: TGTGCCAGCAGCCCCCGGTCCTACGAGCAGTACTTC. Translation: CASSPRSYEQYF.

The V and J genes are TRBV4-2 and TRBJ2-2; 13 bases fit TRBD2. V was pared by 0 bases and J by 6 bases, with 1 base of the junction left unmatched. Germline values: CDR1 LGHNA, CDR2 YNFKEQ. The CDR3 has 16 residues. The CDR3 DNA sequence: TGTGCCAGCAGCCAAGACGGGACTAGCGGGGCCGGGGAGCTGTTTTTT. Translating gives CASSQDGTSGAGELFF.

This clone appeared a single time. This specimen includes other DNA sequences encoding the same CDR3. The chain combines TRBV2 with TRBJ1-1, with D unresolved. Germline assignment: CDR1 SNHLY and CDR2 FYNNEI. This CDR3 spans 11 amino acids. Between the trimmed V and J ends, which lost 7 bases and 1 base, there was a span of 4 bases. The CDR3 loop reads CASTGNTEAFF. For the CDR3, the DNA is TGTGCCAGCACAGGGAACACTGAAGCTTTCTTT. Complete variable domain (other parts from reference TRBV2 and TRBJ1-1): EPEVTQTPSHQVTQMGQEVILRCVPISNHLYFYWYRQILGQKVEFLVSFYNNEISEKSEIFDDQFSVERPDGSNFTLKIRSTKLEDSAMYFCASTGNTEAFFGQGTRLTVV.

The V and J genes are TRBV2 and TRBJ2-1; D not resolved. The CDR3 runs 12 residues. The ends were cut back, 0 bases at V and 11 bases at J, with 8 bases in the middle. CDR1 SNHLY and CDR2 FYNNEI come from the germline V gene. The CDR3 region is CASSEARQKQFF. CDR3 nucleotide sequence: TGTGCCAGCAGTGAAGCGAGGCAGAAGCAGTTCTTC.

The chain employs TRBV7-2 and TRBJ1-3; TRBD1 agrees at 9 bases. V was clipped by 7 bases and J by 4 bases; unmatched bases: 14. Per the germline V gene, CDR1 is SGHTA and CDR2 is FQGNSA. This CDR3 is built from 17 residues. The CDR3 loop is CASNLLGDREGGNTIYF. The CDR3 DNA follows: TGTGCCAGCAACCTATTAGGGGACAGGGAAGGGGGAAACACCATATATTTT. Drawing the rest from reference TRBV7-2 and TRBJ1-3, the complete variable domain is GAGVSQSPSNKVTEKGKDVELRCDPISGHTALYWYRQSLGQGLEFLIYFQGNSAPDKSGLPSDRFSAERTGGSVSTLTIQRTQQEDSAVYLCASNLLGDREGGNTIYFGEGSWLTVV.

Here the CDR3 DNA reads TGTGCCAGCAGTTCTCCGGGACTAGCGGGGTTATTCTTC. Translated, it gives CASSSPGLAGLFF. The chain is built from TRBV27 and TRBJ2-1; 13 nucleotides match TRBD2. CDR3 length: 13 amino acids. Germline V gene data show CDR1 as MNHEY and CDR2 as SMNVEV (reference sequence). V lost 4 bases, J lost 16 bases, and 7 bases stayed unmatched.

The V call is TRBV9, the J call TRBJ1-1; no clear D gene. The CDR3 runs 15 residues. CDR1 SGDLS and CDR2 YYNGEE come from the germline V gene. Trimming pared 3 bases from V and 0 bases from J, leaving 12 bases between. The CDR3 is CASSAAGSMNTEAFF. CDR3 in DNA: TGTGCCAGCAGCGCCGCGGGTTCGATGAACACTGAAGCTTTCTTT.

The J gene is TRBJ2-7, the V gene TRBV7-9; 7 bases fit TRBD1. CDR1 and CDR2 (germline): SEHNR, FQNEAQ (reference sequence). The ends lost 5 bases at V and 2 bases at J; junction bases unmatched: 6. CDR3 length equals 14 residues. The CDR3 reads CASSKGTATYEQYF. CDR3 nucleotide sequence: TGTGCCAGCAGCAAAGGGACAGCCACCTACGAGCAGTACTTC.

J is TRBJ1-1 and V is TRBV27; D unresolved. The V end was cut by 5 bases, the J end by 2 bases, with 9 bases between. The CDR3 covers 13 residues. From germline, CDR1 is MNHEY and CDR2 SMNVEV (reference sequence). The CDR3 protein is CASSIGVNTEAFF. As DNA, the CDR3 is TGTGCCAGCAGTATCGGGGTCAACACTGAAGCTTTCTTT.

Written as DNA, the CDR3 is TGTGCCAGCAGCGCGTTAACAGGGAACTATGGCTACACCTTC. It encodes CASSALTGNYGYTF. The V call is TRBV9, the J call TRBJ1-2; maybe TRBD1 (6 bases). The CDR3 covers 14 residues. V was pared by 3 bases and J by 2 bases, with 11 bases between. Germline CDR1 and CDR2: SGDLS and YYNGEE.

The table lists this clone with a count of one. This chain joins TRBV19 and TRBJ2-5; TRBD1 agrees at 7 bases. The V segment lost 2 bases and the J segment 2 bases; nucleotides outside the gene matches: 8. CDR1 and CDR2 (germline): LNHDA, SQIVND (reference sequence). The CDR3 extends over 16 amino acids. In DNA form, the CDR3 reads TGTGCCAGTAGTATAACCCCAGGGACAGTTCAAGAGACCCAGTACTTC. Translating gives CASSITPGTVQETQYF. Full variable domain (missing parts from reference TRBV19 and TRBJ2-5): DGGITQSPKYLFRKEGQNVTLSCEQNLNHDAMYWYRQDPGQGLRLIYYSQIVNDFQKGDIAEGYSVSREKKESFPLTVTSAQKNPTAFYLCASSITPGTVQETQYFGPGTRLLVL.

The rearrangement joins TRBV27 to TRBJ2-7, with 9 bases identical to TRBD1. The V gene end was trimmed by 5 bases and the J gene end by 6 bases; junction bases not matched to a gene: 5. Germline V gene lookup returns CDR1 MNHEY and CDR2 SMNVEV (reference sequence). This CDR3 has 13 residues. The CDR3 reads CASSLQGASEQYF. The DNA for the CDR3 is TGTGCCAGCAGTCTACAGGGGGCGAGCGAGCAGTACTTC.